Here is one T cell receptor beta chain with its context. This specimen belongs to a study of T-cell memory formation after mild COVID-19. One entry per CDR3 protein, called by TCRdb with MiXCR from the 5' RACE reads. The data show roughly 190,000 distinct CDR3 sequences, with 8% to 11% seen just once and 3% held by the top ten. Material for sequencing was PBMCs or a T cell subset sorted from them (not recorded which). The sequence came from a man younger than 30 who had mild COVID-19 (a few samples of this study predate the infection). Cell type and time point are not known.

The CDR3 reads CASSLSGQGAGGYTF. The CDR3 coding sequence is TGTGCCAGCAGCTTATCCGGACAGGGGGCTGGTGGCTACACCTTC. The J gene is TRBJ1-2, the V gene TRBV7-3; 11 nucleotides match TRBD1. CDR1 is SGHTA, CDR2 FQGTGA, per germline. The junction had 6 bases not matched to a gene; V was cut back by 2 bases and J by 7 bases. This CDR3 has 15 residues. The whole variable domain, filled in from reference TRBV7-3 and TRBJ1-2, reads GAGVSQTPSNKVTEKGKYVELRCDPISGHTALYWYRQSLGQGPEFLIYFQGTGAADDSGLPNDRFFAVRPEGSVSTLKIQRTERGDSAVYLCASSLSGQGAGGYTFGSGTRLTVV.